A single sample is the source of the 4 T cell receptor beta chains below, sequenced in a study of shared clonotypes between healthy human individuals. Profiled with immunoSEQ multiplex PCR; TCRdb holds only in-frame clones, not every one. This sample has fewer than 1.8 million clones, with around 98.5% found just once. Sequencing was performed on naive CD4+ T cells sorted from blood. Regarding subset: CD45RA+ positively selected. The receptor set was obtained from a man aged 25-40 years in good health.

The chain is built from TRBV7-2 and TRBJ1-3; 9 bases map to TRBD1. Per the germline V gene, CDR1 is SGHTA and CDR2 is FQGNSA. V dropped 2 bases and J dropped 0; count of bases not matched to a gene: 5. The CDR3 has 17 residues. The CDR3 DNA follows: TGTGCCAGCAGCTTAAGGACAGGGGACGACTCTGGAAACACCATATATTTT. It specifies CASSLRTGDDSGNTIYF.

The gene calls are TRBV5-1 and TRBJ1-3; possibly TRBD1 for D (6 bases). Germline V lookup: CDR1 SGHRS, CDR2 YFSETQ. The V end was cut by 3 bases, the J end by 0 bases, with 13 bases between. The CDR3 runs to 16 residues. The chain's CDR3 is CASSSDRPSSGNTIYF. Here the CDR3 DNA reads TGCGCCAGCAGCTCCGACAGGCCGAGCTCTGGAAACACCATATATTTT. Using reference TRBV5-1 and TRBJ1-3 for the parts outside the CDR3, the full variable domain is KAGVTQTPRYLIKTRGQQVTLSCSPISGHRSVSWYQQTPGQGLQFLFEYFSETQRNKGNFPGRFSGRQFSNSRSEMNVSTLELGDSALYLCASSSDRPSSGNTIYFGEGSWLTVV.

The rearrangement uses TRBV6-5 and TRBJ2-3; D uncertain. Germline assignment: CDR1 MNHEY and CDR2 SVGAGI. The CDR3 is 16 amino acids. Trimming pared 2 bases from V and 4 bases from J, leaving 16 bases between. CDR3 amino acids: CASSYRRFSWADTQYF. The CDR3 coding sequence is TGTGCCAGCAGTTACCGACGTTTTTCTTGGGCAGATACGCAGTATTTT.

This CDR3 reads CASSRQGYEQYF. The CDR3 region has the DNA TGTGCCAGCAGCCGACAGGGCTACGAGCAGTACTTC. The chain combines TRBV11-3 with TRBJ2-7; 7 positions agree with TRBD1. Germline lookup yields CDR1 SGHNT and CDR2 YENEEA. V lost 5 bases, J lost 3 bases, and 1 base stayed unmatched. CDR3 length equals 12 residues.